Each of the 30 T cell receptor beta chains below was sequenced from the same sample in a study of early T cells in non-severe SARS-CoV-2 infection. In TCRdb, the 5' RACE reads were re-called with MiXCR into one record per CDR3 protein. The table includes roughly 120,000 distinct CDR3 sequences, about 15% detected once. The material sequenced was whole blood. All receptors come from an adult who was a healthcare worker with PCR-confirmed SARS-CoV-2 infection or an uninfected control (not recorded which).

This clonotype was detected only a few times. The chain joins TRBV15 to TRBJ2-5; D unresolved. The CDR3 consists of 12 residues. The germline V gene has CDR1 LNHNV and CDR2 YYDKDF (reference sequence). Between the trimmed V and J ends, which lost 3 bases and 7 bases, there was a span of 9 bases. CDR3 sequence reads: CATSSGERTQYF. The CDR3 DNA reads as TGTGCCACCAGCAGTGGAGAGCGGACCCAGTACTTC.

This clonotype was picked up a small number of times. The chain joins TRBV5-1 to TRBJ1-1, with D possibly matching TRBD1 (5 bases). This CDR3 is built from 16 residues. From germline, CDR1 is SGHRS and CDR2 YFSETQ. V shed 0 bases and J shed 2 bases, with 14 bases lying between them. The CDR3 loop reads CASSLGTSFPNTEAFF. In DNA, the CDR3 is TGCGCCAGCAGCTTGGGGACATCCTTTCCTAACACTGAAGCTTTCTTT.

This clonotype has more than one count but fewer than ten. The chain combines TRBV2 with TRBJ1-6, with TRBD1 as a possible D gene (6 bases). Germline lookup yields CDR1 SNHLY and CDR2 FYNNEI. The V end lost 7 bases, the J end lost 0 bases, and 10 bases lay between the germline ends. This CDR3 contains 15 residues. The CDR3 region is CASTGASSYNSPLHF. The CDR3 DNA reads TGTGCCAGCACAGGGGCCAGCTCCTATAATTCACCCCTCCACTTT.

This clonotype was picked up one time. V and J are TRBV20-1 and TRBJ1-2; D gene ambiguous. Between the trimmed V and J ends, which lost 7 bases and 4 bases, there was a span of 10 bases. The CDR3 is made up of 11 amino acids. The germline V gene has CDR1 DFQATT and CDR2 SNEGSKA (reference sequence). CDR3 nucleotides: TGCAGTGGAGCCCGTCTCTATGGCTACACCTTC. Translated, it gives CSGARLYGYTF.

A few counts support this clonotype. V is TRBV12-5 and J is TRBJ1-2, with D uncertain. CDR1 is LGHNT, CDR2 FRNRAP, per germline. The CDR3 has 14 amino acids. Trimming pared 4 bases from V and 4 bases from J, leaving 13 bases between. The CDR3 DNA is TGTGCTAGTGGTTCAAGTGACCCCCCCTATGGCTACACCTTC. This gives the protein CASGSSDPPYGYTF. Full variable domain (missing parts from reference TRBV12-5 and TRBJ1-2): DARVTQTPRHKVTEMGQEVTMRCQPILGHNTVFWYRQTMMQGLELLAYFRNRAPLDDSGMPKDRFSAEMPDATLATLKIQPSEPRDSAVYFCASGSSDPPYGYTFGSGTRLTVV.

The rearrangement uses TRBV19 and TRBJ2-5; D perhaps matches TRBD1 (6 bases). The CDR3 is made up of 13 amino acids. V was cut by 3 bases and J by 5 bases, with 10 bases left in between. Germline CDR1 and CDR2: LNHDA and SQIVND (reference sequence). This CDR3 is CASSIGQLETQYF. DNA of the CDR3: TGTGCCAGTAGTATCGGACAGCTGGAGACCCAGTACTTC.

The chain joins TRBV4-1 to TRBJ2-7; 7 bases map to TRBD1. The germline V gene has CDR1 MGHRA and CDR2 YSYEKL. Trimming removed 4 bases from V and 5 bases from J; junction bases left unmatched: 8. This CDR3 is 14 amino acids long. The CDR3 DNA reads as TGCGCCAGCAGCCCCAGGGGGTCCCTTAACGAGCAGTACTTC. It specifies CASSPRGSLNEQYF.

This clonotype was seen only a few times. The chain links TRBV4-1 to TRBJ2-1; TRBD1 might be the D (7 bases). V lost 4 bases, J lost 8 bases, and 21 bases lay in between. CDR1 and CDR2 (germline): MGHRA, YSYEKL. The CDR3 covers 16 residues. CDR3 protein: CASSLRRATGLDEQFF. The CDR3 bases are TGCGCCAGCAGCCTCCGGAGGGCGACAGGGTTGGATGAGCAGTTCTTC.

In its sample, this clonotype was seen many times. The chain joins TRBV5-6 to TRBJ2-1, with 7 bases aligning to TRBD2. The junction had 11 bases not matched to a gene; V was cut back by 3 bases and J by 8 bases. The CDR3 runs to 15 residues. Germline CDR1 SGHDT, CDR2 YYEEEE. The CDR3 DNA sequence: TGTGCCAGCAGCTCCGGGACTAATGAATTTGATGAGCAGTTCTTC. Translated, it gives CASSSGTNEFDEQFF.

This clonotype was detected a few times. The chain recombines TRBV3-1 with TRBJ2-3, with 9 bases fitting TRBD2. V was clipped by 3 bases and J by 5 bases; unmatched bases: 12. The CDR3 is 17 amino acids. The germline gives CDR1 LGHDT, CDR2 YNNKEL (reference sequence). The chain's CDR3 is CASSQVLLTSGKDTQYF. The CDR3 bases are TGTGCCAGCAGCCAGGTTCTTCTGACTAGCGGAAAAGATACGCAGTATTTT.

V usage is TRBV5-4 and J usage is TRBJ2-5; D not resolved. The CDR3 runs to 14 residues. The ends were cut back, 4 bases at V and 3 bases at J, with 13 bases in the middle. CDR1 and CDR2 (germline): SGHNT, YYREEE (reference sequence). The CDR3 is CASSPDTREETQYF. The DNA for the CDR3 is TGTGCCAGCAGCCCCGATACACGAGAAGAGACCCAGTACTTC.

The chain is built from TRBV19 and TRBJ2-7; D ambiguous. Trimming stripped 1 base from V and 2 bases from J, with 6 bases between. The CDR3 spans 13 residues. Germline CDR1 and CDR2: LNHDA and SQIVND (reference sequence). CDR3 nucleotide sequence: TGTGCCAGTAGTATAGGAGTTACCTACGAGCAGTACTTC. It specifies CASSIGVTYEQYF.

This clonotype was recorded a few times. This chain uses TRBV27 with TRBJ2-7, with unresolved D. Germline V gene lookup returns CDR1 MNHEY and CDR2 SMNVEV (reference sequence). V shed 5 bases and J shed 1 base, with 18 bases lying between them. CDR3 size: 16 residues. Here the CDR3 reads CASSPTQFAGSYEQYF. CDR3 nucleotides: TGTGCCAGCAGTCCGACTCAGTTCGCAGGTTCCTACGAGCAGTACTTC.

This clonotype was seen more than once but under ten times. The V call is TRBV29-1, the J call TRBJ2-1, with TRBD1 matching 8 bases. Trimming at V came to 3 bases and at J to 7 bases, leaving 5 bases not matched to a gene. From germline, CDR1 is SQVTM and CDR2 ANQGSEA. The CDR3 loop spans 13 amino acids. The CDR3 bases are TGCAGCGTTGAGAGGGACAGGCGGAATGAGCAGTTCTTC. Translated, it gives CSVERDRRNEQFF.

The table lists this clonotype with a few counts. The CDR3 DNA sequence: TGCAGCGCTTCGGGAGCAGGGGGGCAGACCCAGTACTTC. The encoded protein is CSASGAGGQTQYF. The rearrangement joins TRBV29-1 to TRBJ2-5; possibly TRBD1 for D (7 bases). Germline V gives CDR1 SQVTM, CDR2 ANQGSEA. Trimming removed 7 bases at V and 6 bases at J, with 18 bases between. The CDR3 covers 13 residues.

This clonotype occurred a few times. This CDR3 reads CASSKDSFHEQFF. CDR3 DNA sequence: TGTGCCAGCAGTAAGGACAGCTTCCATGAGCAGTTCTTC. This chain connects TRBV7-9 to TRBJ2-1; a weak D match, TRBD1 (6 bases). CDR1 is SEHNR and CDR2 is FQNEAQ in the germline V gene (reference sequence). Trimming cost V 6 bases and J 8 bases, with 14 bases left between them. The CDR3 loop spans 13 amino acids.

A few counts support this clonotype. The J gene is TRBJ1-1, the V gene TRBV19, with D unresolved. V dropped 10 bases and J dropped 4 bases, with 13 bases sitting between them. Germline V gene sequence: CDR1 LNHDA, CDR2 SQIVND (reference sequence). The CDR3 covers 12 residues. The CDR3 nucleotides read TGTGCCACCCGTTCCGACTTCACTGAAGCTTTCTTT. Translating it yields CATRSDFTEAFF.

This chain uses TRBV7-9 with TRBJ2-7; 7 positions agree with TRBD1. This CDR3 contains 14 residues. J lost 1 base, V lost 5 bases, and 5 bases had no gene match. Germline lookup yields CDR1 SEHNR and CDR2 FQNEAQ (reference sequence). In DNA form, the CDR3 reads TGTGCCAGCAGCCCGACAGGGATGTCCTACGAGCAGTACTTC. Translation gives CASSPTGMSYEQYF.

This clonotype has more than one count but fewer than ten. This chain connects TRBV30 to TRBJ2-1; D remains ambiguous. The CDR3 is 12 residues long. Per germline, CDR1 GTSNPN and CDR2 SVGIG (reference sequence). V lost 5 bases to trimming and J lost 8 bases, with 13 bases between them. The CDR3 reads CAWVLDGDEQFF. In DNA, the CDR3 is TGTGCCTGGGTGTTAGACGGAGATGAGCAGTTCTTC.

This clonotype showed up just a few times. The V call is TRBV30, the J call TRBJ2-7; D gene ambiguous. V dropped 0 bases and J dropped 6 bases, with 9 bases sitting between them. This CDR3 contains 12 residues. Germline V gene data show CDR1 as GTSNPN and CDR2 as SVGIG (reference sequence). CDR3 amino acids: CAWSVAPGEQYF. CDR3 bases: TGTGCCTGGAGTGTAGCACCGGGCGAGCAGTACTTC.

This clonotype was detected only a few times. The chain uses TRBV21-1 and TRBJ1-2; whether TRBD1, the table's D call, matches the DNA was not checked. TRBV21-1 is deemed a pseudogene. The CDR3 spans 18 residues. CDR3 nucleotides: TGTGCCAGCAGCAAATCTAGAGGGACAGGGCGGTCTAACTATGGCTACACCTTC. Its protein product is CASSKSRGTGRSNYGYTF.

This clonotype was recorded a few times. This chain joins TRBV6-6 and TRBJ1-6, with D unclear. Trimming stripped 7 bases from V and 2 bases from J, with 9 bases between. The CDR3 totals 14 residues. Germline V gene data show CDR1 as MNHNY and CDR2 as SVGAGI (reference sequence). The CDR3 sequence is CASTTAAYNSPLHF. For the CDR3, the DNA is TGTGCCAGCACAACAGCAGCCTATAATTCACCCCTCCACTTT.

This clonotype has just a few counts. The rearrangement joins TRBV7-2 to TRBJ1-1; D is perhaps TRBD1 (5 bases). CDR1 is SGHTA, CDR2 FQGNSA, per germline. This CDR3 region has 14 residues. Trimming stripped 4 bases from V and 5 bases from J, with 14 bases between. CDR3 in DNA: TGTGCCAGCAGCTCATCAGGGATGGGTACTGAAGCTTTCTTT. As protein: CASSSSGMGTEAFF. Full variable domain (outside the CDR3, taken from reference TRBV7-2 and TRBJ1-1): GAGVSQSPSNKVTEKGKDVELRCDPISGHTALYWYRQSLGQGLEFLIYFQGNSAPDKSGLPSDRFSAERTGGSVSTLTIQRTQQEDSAVYLCASSSSGMGTEAFFGQGTRLTVV.

V and J are TRBV4-1 and TRBJ1-2; tentative D call: TRBD1 (6 bases). Germline-derived CDR1 and CDR2 are MGHRA and YSYEKL. The CDR3 loop spans 15 amino acids. With 1 base removed from V and 0 bases from J, the gap between germline ends came to 9 bases. The CDR3, as DNA: TGCGCCAGCAGCCAAGTTCAGGGGACTAACTATGGCTACACCTTC. This gives the protein CASSQVQGTNYGYTF.

The chain employs TRBV19 and TRBJ1-4; D not resolved. Trimming stripped 3 bases from V and 7 bases from J, with 9 bases between. Germline CDR1 reads LNHDA; CDR2 reads SQIVND (reference sequence). This CDR3 has 13 amino acids. The CDR3 here is CASSMNRREKLFF. CDR3 sequence (DNA): TGTGCCAGTAGTATGAACAGACGTGAAAAACTGTTTTTT.

The V call is TRBV27, the J call TRBJ1-6; D call uncertain. Trimming took 2 bases from V and 2 from J, leaving 13 bases between them. CDR1 and CDR2 (germline): MNHEY, SMNVEV (reference sequence). The CDR3 spans 17 residues. The CDR3 DNA reads TGTGCCAGCAGTTTAAGAGAAAAACTGACCTATAATTCACCCCTCCACTTT. It is translated as CASSLREKLTYNSPLHF.

The CDR3 nucleotides are TGCAGCGTTTCCTCGACTAGCGGGGGGGAGCAGTACTTC. Protein: CSVSSTSGGEQYF. The genes are TRBV29-1 and TRBJ2-7, with 13 bases that match TRBD2. Trimming took 5 bases from V and 7 from J; bases not matched to a gene: 5. This CDR3 is built from 13 residues. Germline assignment: CDR1 SQVTM and CDR2 ANQGSEA.

The chain links TRBV5-1 to TRBJ2-1; 12 nucleotides agree with TRBD2. Germline V lookup: CDR1 SGHRS, CDR2 YFSETQ. The CDR3 contains 18 residues. The V gene end was trimmed by 0 bases and the J gene end by 8 bases; junction bases not matched to a gene: 12. CDR3 amino acids: CASSLVPLSSGGADEQFF. DNA for the CDR3: TGCGCCAGCAGCTTGGTACCCCTGTCTAGCGGGGGGGCGGATGAGCAGTTCTTC.

The rearrangement links TRBV30 to TRBJ2-3, with D perhaps being TRBD1 or TRBD2 (6 bases each). V was pared by 8 bases and J by 5 bases, with 14 bases between. Germline V gene lookup returns CDR1 GTSNPN and CDR2 SVGIG (reference sequence). The CDR3 extends over 12 amino acids. The CDR3 coding sequence is TGTGCCCTTAGGGGGGATGGAGATACGCAGTATTTT. Translated, it gives CALRGDGDTQYF.

The table lists this clonotype with a few counts. This sequence joins TRBV7-8 and TRBJ2-2; a possible D gene is TRBD2 (6 bases). Germline V gene lookup returns CDR1 SGHVS and CDR2 FQNEAQ. This CDR3 is 15 amino acids long. V was shortened by 3 bases and J by 3 bases, with 11 bases between the two germline ends. CDR3 loop: CASSLTSLDTGELFF. The CDR3 DNA reads TGTGCCAGCAGCTTGACTAGTTTGGACACCGGGGAGCTGTTTTTT. The full variable domain, its missing parts supplied by reference TRBV7-8 and TRBJ2-2, is GAGVSQSPRYKVAKRGQDVALRCDPISGHVSLFWYQQALGQGPEFLTYFQNEAQLDKSGLPSDRFFAERPEGSVSTLKIQRTQQEDSAVYLCASSLTSLDTGELFFGEGSRLTVL.